This T cell receptor beta chain is drawn from a study of T cell responses to AZD1222 COVID-19 vaccine. General study points: There were vaccine-associated CD4 TCRs across spike, dominant at 160-218 and 743-854. Just a handful of AZD1222 recipients tested seropositive at baseline.

The table came from immunoSEQ multiplex PCR; TCRdb's copy has only in-frame clones and leaves some out. The sample carries more than 95,000 clones, approximately 88% recorded once. A remark on this clone: Its antigen remains unknown.

V dropped 1 base and J dropped 3 bases, with 11 bases sitting between them. CDR3 length: 14 residues. The germline CDR1 and CDR2 sequences are SGHRS and YFSETQ. Material: peripheral blood, obtained on day 0 of AZD1222 vaccination. This receptor was obtained from an adult in good health. J is TRBJ2-7 and V is TRBV5-1, with D perhaps matching TRBD1 (6 bases). CDR3 in amino acids: CASSLTGQYYEQYF. CDR3 in DNA: TGCGCCAGCAGCTTGACCGGACAGTACTACGAGCAGTACTTC.